A single sample is the source of the 32 T cell receptor beta chains below, sequenced in a study of T cells after yellow fever vaccination (dated by TCRdb to between 2018 and 2020). Libraries were prepared through 5' RACE. Sequenced using an Illumina HiSeq 2500. TCRdb handled the public reads itself, with Q25 trimming in fastp and clone calling in MiXCR, and kept productive beta chains. Rows with a matching CDR3 protein are joined into one entry that keeps the most common DNA and genes. Here the sample has 500,000 to 650,000 distinct CDR3 sequences; approximately 13% occur a single time. The top ten hold about 15% of the sample. The label giving this sample's treatment or condition can be read as: live attenuated yellow fever vaccine strain. This specimen was PBMCs, taken on the day of the yellow fever booster vaccination. These receptor sequences come from a man younger than 45 who received the YFV17D yellow fever vaccine.

This clonotype was counted at least ten times. V is TRBV11-2 and J is TRBJ2-3, with D unresolved. The CDR3 covers 14 residues. Trimming stripped 6 bases from V and 0 bases from J, with 10 bases between. Germline lookup yields CDR1 SGHAT and CDR2 FQNNGV. CDR3 sequence (DNA): TGTGCCAGCAGTTCTGCGGCCAGCACAGATACGCAGTATTTT. It encodes CASSSAASTDTQYF.

In its sample, this clonotype was seen many times. The V gene is TRBV6-4, the J gene TRBJ2-1; 15 nucleotides align to TRBD2. J gave up 9 bases and V 6 bases, and 6 bases lay outside the gene matches. CDR1 is MRHNA and CDR2 is SNTAGT in the germline V gene. There are 15 residues in the CDR3. As DNA, the CDR3 is TGTGCCAGCAGCGAGGGACTAGCGGGAGGTAGTGAGCAGTTCTTC. It codes for CASSEGLAGGSEQFF.

This clonotype came up a few times. The J gene is TRBJ2-3, the V gene TRBV7-9; 9 bases align to TRBD2. The V gene end was trimmed by 11 bases and the J gene end by 2 bases; junction bases not matched to a gene: 11. CDR1 and CDR2 (germline): SEHNR, FQNEAQ (reference sequence). The CDR3 totals 15 residues. This chain's CDR3 is CASVSGRLSTDTQYF. The CDR3 bases are TGTGCCTCAGTAAGCGGGAGGCTCTCCACAGATACGCAGTATTTT. Drawing the rest from reference TRBV7-9 and TRBJ2-3, the complete variable domain is DTGVSQNPRHKITKRGQNVTFRCDPISEHNRLYWYRQTLGQGPEFLTYFQNEAQLEKSRLLSDRFSAERPKGSFSTLEIQRTEQGDSAMYLCASVSGRLSTDTQYFGPGTRLTVL.

V gene TRBV15 combines with J gene TRBJ2-7, with TRBD2 matching over 9 bases. The CDR3 runs 15 residues. Germline lookup yields CDR1 LNHNV and CDR2 YYDKDF (reference sequence). V was clipped by 6 bases and J by 2 bases; unmatched bases: 8. The CDR3 DNA is TGTGCCACCAGAATAGGGCGGGAGGGAGCCTACGAGCAGTACTTC. Translation: CATRIGREGAYEQYF.

The chain uses TRBV9 and TRBJ2-5; 11 bases fit TRBD1. This CDR3 is 13 amino acids long. Germline V gene sequence: CDR1 SGDLS, CDR2 YYNGEE. Trimming took 8 bases from V and 4 from J; bases not matched to a gene: 4. The CDR3 sequence is CASGTGGLETQYF. For the CDR3, the DNA is TGTGCCAGTGGGACAGGGGGTTTAGAGACCCAGTACTTC. Combining the CDR3 with reference TRBV9 and TRBJ2-5 gives the whole variable domain DSGVTQTPKHLITATGQRVTLRCSPRSGDLSVYWYQQSLDQGLQFLIQYYNGEERAKGNILERFSAQQFPDLHSELNLSSLELGDSALYFCASGTGGLETQYFGPGTRLLVL.

This clonotype came up many times. This chain connects TRBV3-1 to TRBJ2-1, with D maybe TRBD2 (5 bases). V was cut by 0 bases and J by 12 bases, with 12 bases left in between. Germline V lookup: CDR1 LGHDT, CDR2 YNNKEL (reference sequence). The CDR3 has 13 residues. The CDR3: CASSQDGEGGQFF. CDR3 bases: TGTGCCAGCAGCCAAGATGGAGAAGGAGGGCAGTTCTTC.

This clonotype was observed a handful of times. The chain links TRBV25-1 to TRBJ2-7; unclear D gene. The germline V gene encodes CDR1 MGHDK and CDR2 SYGVNS. The CDR3 totals 12 residues. V lost 6 bases and J 2 bases, leaving 8 bases between the germline ends. In DNA, the CDR3 is TGTGCCAGCAGGAGCCAGGCCTACGAGCAGTACTTC. Amino acids: CASRSQAYEQYF.

In this sample, this clonotype turned up a few times. The chain has TRBV12-3 or TRBV12-4 and TRBJ2-1, with TRBD2 matching over 11 bases. Unmatched junction bases numbered 8, after V lost 4 bases and J lost 6 bases. The CDR3 is 16 residues long. CDR3 bases: TGTGCCAGCAGTTCCCTACTAGCGGGAGATATCAATGAGCAGTTCTTC. Protein sequence: CASSSLLAGDINEQFF.

This clonotype was seen a few times. The chain links TRBV7-6 to TRBJ2-3; unclear D gene. The germline V and J ends were trimmed by 0 bases and 5 bases, with 18 bases remaining between them. Germline V gene lookup returns CDR1 SGHVS and CDR2 FNYEAQ. There are 17 residues in the CDR3. This chain's CDR3 is CASSLAPTVLEVDTQYF. The CDR3 DNA reads TGTGCCAGCAGCTTAGCGCCTACGGTTTTAGAGGTAGATACGCAGTATTTT.

This clonotype was counted many times. The chain uses TRBV7-8 and TRBJ2-3; TRBD2 is a possible D gene (6 bases). The germline CDR1 and CDR2 sequences are SGHVS and FQNEAQ. Trimming cost V 7 bases and J 2 bases, with 10 bases left between them. The CDR3 contains 13 residues. CDR3 region: CASNRGLTDTQYF. As DNA, the CDR3 is TGTGCCAGCAACCGGGGACTCACAGATACGCAGTATTTT.

This clonotype has just a few counts. The chain employs TRBV12-5 and TRBJ2-7, with D uncertain. The germline CDR1 and CDR2 sequences are LGHNT and FRNRAP. CDR3 length: 12 residues. V lost 4 bases to trimming and J lost 4 bases, with 8 bases between them. CDR3 coding DNA: TGTGCTAGTGGTTCCGATTTGTACGAGCAGTACTTC. As protein: CASGSDLYEQYF. The whole variable domain, remainder taken from reference TRBV12-5 and TRBJ2-7, is DARVTQTPRHKVTEMGQEVTMRCQPILGHNTVFWYRQTMMQGLELLAYFRNRAPLDDSGMPKDRFSAEMPDATLATLKIQPSEPRDSAVYFCASGSDLYEQYFGPGTRLTVT.

The chain uses TRBV12-3 or TRBV12-4 and TRBJ1-4; D is uncertain. The CDR3 is made up of 15 amino acids. V lost 8 bases to trimming and J lost 8 bases, with 21 bases between them. CDR3 in DNA: TGTGCCAGCGCGCCTCTGGTACCGACCAGGGAAAAACTGTTTTTT. Encoded protein: CASAPLVPTREKLFF.

The V gene is TRBV5-1, the J gene TRBJ2-3; 8 bases align to TRBD2. V was clipped by 0 bases and J by 6 bases; unmatched bases: 6. This CDR3 spans 15 amino acids. The germline CDR1 and CDR2 sequences are SGHRS and YFSETQ. The CDR3 DNA sequence: TGCGCCAGCAGCTTGGGGGCCAGCGGGAGTGATACGCAGTATTTT. Translated, it gives CASSLGASGSDTQYF.

V is TRBV6-5 and J is TRBJ2-3; D possibly corresponds to TRBD2 (6 bases). V was trimmed by 0 bases and J by 1 base, leaving 8 bases between them. The CDR3 is 15 residues long. Germline-derived CDR1 and CDR2 are MNHEY and SVGAGI. The CDR3 region is CASSYSPSGTDTQYF. CDR3 sequence (DNA): TGTGCCAGCAGTTACTCGCCTAGCGGCACAGATACGCAGTATTTT.

This clonotype has a handful of counts. The chain has TRBV2 and TRBJ2-7; a possible D gene is TRBD1 (7 bases). The CDR3 is made up of 14 amino acids. Germline CDR1 and CDR2: SNHLY and FYNNEI. V lost 6 bases and J lost 2, with 14 bases in between. The CDR3 region is CASRKQGTPYEQYF. CDR3 in DNA: TGTGCCAGCAGAAAACAGGGGACTCCCTACGAGCAGTACTTC.

This clonotype was seen ten or more times. J is TRBJ2-3 and V is TRBV12-3 or TRBV12-4, with D perhaps matching TRBD1 or TRBD2 (6 bases each). The CDR3 contains 15 residues. V was clipped by 3 bases and J by 5 bases, with 15 bases between them. CDR3 coding DNA: TGTGCCAGCAGTTTCGCCTCGGGGGCTCGAGATACGCAGTATTTT. This encodes CASSFASGARDTQYF.

This chain joins TRBV18 and TRBJ2-3, with 9 bases matching TRBD1. The CDR3 extends over 15 amino acids. Trimming removed 3 bases from V and 2 bases from J; junction bases left unmatched: 3. The V gene's germline CDR1 is KGHSH and CDR2 LQKENI. The chain's CDR3 is CASSPRTGDTDTQYF. In DNA form, the CDR3 reads TGTGCCAGCTCACCCCGGACAGGGGACACAGATACGCAGTATTTT.

V gene TRBV12-3 or TRBV12-4 combines with J gene TRBJ2-1; 7 bases line up with TRBD1. J gave up 5 bases and V 6 bases, and 7 bases lay outside the gene matches. The CDR3 is 14 residues long. The CDR3, as DNA: TGTGCCAGCAGACGTCCTGGGACAGACAATGAGCAGTTCTTC. Amino acid sequence: CASRRPGTDNEQFF.

This clonotype has a handful of counts. The V and J genes are TRBV6-2 or TRBV6-3 and TRBJ1-2; TRBD1 is a possible D gene (5 bases). V lost 2 bases and J 7 bases, leaving 17 bases between the germline ends. Looked up from germline, CDR1 is MNHEY and CDR2 is SVGEGT. There are 15 residues in the CDR3. CDR3 residues: CASSYGTGRLFGYTF. The CDR3 coding sequence is TGTGCCAGCAGTTACGGGACGGGGCGGCTCTTTGGCTACACCTTC.

This clonotype was found once. A read error may produce the germline difference seen at one junction end. The J gene is TRBJ2-1, the V gene TRBV7-8; TRBD1 aligns across 7 bases. From germline, CDR1 is SGHVS and CDR2 FQNEAQ. The CDR3 has 16 residues. CDR3 region: CASSLGLRGRRDELFF. The CDR3 nucleotides are TGTGCCAGCAGCTTAGGGTTGAGGGGGCGCCGAGATGAGCTGTTCTTC.

The rearrangement links TRBV5-6 to TRBJ2-7, with D perhaps matching TRBD1 (5 bases). V lost 4 bases, J lost 7 bases, and 9 bases lay in between. Germline CDR1 reads SGHDT; CDR2 reads YYEEEE. This CDR3 has 11 residues. The DNA of the CDR3 is TGTGCCAGCAGCATCCAGGGTGAGCAGTACTTC. Translation: CASSIQGEQYF. Complete variable domain (other parts from reference TRBV5-6 and TRBJ2-7): DAGVTQSPTHLIKTRGQQVTLRCSPKSGHDTVSWYQQALGQGPQFIFQYYEEEERQRGNFPDRFSGHQFPNYSSELNVNALLLGDSALYLCASSIQGEQYFGPGTRLTVT.

CDR3 sequence (DNA): TGTGCCAGCAGTTCTAATAGCGGGAGGGAGTCAGATACGCAGTATTTT. Protein: CASSSNSGRESDTQYF. The chain has TRBV7-2 and TRBJ2-3, with TRBD2 matching over 11 bases. CDR3 size: 16 residues. Germline CDR1 reads SGHTA; CDR2 reads FQGNSA. V was clipped by 6 bases and J by 4 bases; unmatched bases: 9. The entire variable domain, with the rest obtained from reference TRBV7-2 and TRBJ2-3, is as follows: GAGVSQSPSNKVTEKGKDVELRCDPISGHTALYWYRQSLGQGLEFLIYFQGNSAPDKSGLPSDRFSAERTGGSVSTLTIQRTQQEDSAVYLCASSSNSGRESDTQYFGPGTRLTVL.

This clonotype was detected a few times. The V and J genes are TRBV5-4 and TRBJ2-7; 8 nucleotides agree with TRBD1. The V gene's germline CDR1 is SGHNT and CDR2 YYREEE (reference sequence). V trimming: 4 bases; J trimming: 3 bases; junction bases outside the gene matches: 6. CDR3 length: 14 residues. CDR3: CASSTRDRIYEQYF. The CDR3 DNA is TGTGCCAGCAGCACCCGGGACAGGATCTACGAGCAGTACTTC. Drawing the rest from reference TRBV5-4 and TRBJ2-7, the complete variable domain is ETGVTQSPTHLIKTRGQQVTLRCSSQSGHNTVSWYQQALGQGPQFIFQYYREEENGRGNFPPRFSGLQFPNYSSELNVNALELDDSALYLCASSTRDRIYEQYFGPGTRLTVT.

This clonotype has more than one count but fewer than ten. The rearrangement links TRBV7-2 to TRBJ2-2; D uncertain. V was cut by 1 base and J by 7 bases, with 10 bases left in between. Per germline, CDR1 SGHTA and CDR2 FQGNSA. This CDR3 has 14 residues. The CDR3 sequence: CASSLEYSGGELFF. The CDR3 DNA reads as TGTGCCAGCAGCTTAGAATATTCCGGCGGGGAGCTGTTTTTT.

The chain recombines TRBV11-2 with TRBJ2-5; TRBD2 might be the D (7 bases). Germline lookup yields CDR1 SGHAT and CDR2 FQNNGV. CDR3 length equals 14 residues. V lost 5 bases to trimming and J lost 5 bases, with 15 bases between them. The CDR3: CASSPRTRGETQYF. The DNA for the CDR3 is TGTGCCAGCAGCCCTCGGACTAGGGGGGAGACCCAGTACTTC.

CDR3 amino acids: CASIKLGAGGYQETQYF. CDR3 nucleotides: TGTGCCAGCATAAAATTGGGGGCAGGGGGCTACCAAGAGACCCAGTACTTC. The genes are TRBV11-2 and TRBJ2-5; 8 bases align to TRBD1. Germline V CDR1 and CDR2: SGHAT, FQNNGV. The V and J ends lost 7 bases and 0 bases, in that order; junction bases with no gene match: 13. The CDR3 sequence is 17 residues long.

The chain joins TRBV5-4 to TRBJ2-1; D is undetermined. Germline V gene lookup returns CDR1 SGHNT and CDR2 YYREEE (reference sequence). CDR3 length: 14 residues. V lost 0 bases and J lost 7, with 11 bases in between. The CDR3 loop is CASSLEPMRNEQFF. Here the CDR3 DNA reads TGTGCCAGCAGCTTGGAACCGATGAGAAATGAGCAGTTCTTC.

The V gene is TRBV9, the J gene TRBJ2-7; perhaps TRBD1 as D (6 bases). The CDR3 has 13 residues. Germline V gene lookup returns CDR1 SGDLS and CDR2 YYNGEE. Trimming left V 4 bases short and J 5 bases short, with 13 bases between. CDR3 nucleotides: TGTGCCAGCAGCCTTCGCACAGGGAACGAGCAGTACTTC. Encoded protein: CASSLRTGNEQYF.

There are a few counts of this clonotype. The chain has TRBV20-1 and TRBJ2-7; no reliable D call. The germline CDR1 and CDR2 sequences are DFQATT and SNEGSKA (reference sequence). CDR3 size: 13 residues. The ends were cut back, 5 bases at V and 2 bases at J, with 13 bases in the middle. CDR3 nucleotide sequence: TGCAGTGCTCAAGATGGGTCAACCTACGAGCAGTACTTC. Its protein product is CSAQDGSTYEQYF.

This chain connects TRBV24-1 to TRBJ2-1; TRBD2 aligns across 11 bases. Trimming removed 2 bases from V and 0 bases from J; junction bases left unmatched: 11. Germline values: CDR1 KGHDR, CDR2 SFDVKD. The CDR3 spans 20 residues. The CDR3 is CATSDSYLAGGPSSYNEQFF. The CDR3 DNA sequence: TGTGCCACCAGTGATTCTTACCTAGCGGGAGGTCCTAGCTCCTACAATGAGCAGTTCTTC.

The chain carries TRBV4-3 and TRBJ2-7; D ambiguous. The germline CDR1 and CDR2 sequences are LGHNA and YSLEER. Trimming pared 0 bases from V and 3 bases from J, leaving 12 bases between. This CDR3 contains 15 residues. The CDR3 region is CASSQDWVRNYEQYF. The CDR3 DNA is TGCGCCAGCAGCCAAGATTGGGTCCGCAACTACGAGCAGTACTTC.

J is TRBJ2-2 and V is TRBV19; 11 nucleotides align to TRBD2. Trimming cost V 3 bases and J 5 bases; bases outside gene matches: 8. Germline assignment: CDR1 LNHDA and CDR2 SQIVND (reference sequence). CDR3 length: 17 amino acids. As DNA, the CDR3 is TGTGCCAGTAGTATGGGTAGCGGGAGGGATGGGACCGGGGAGCTGTTTTTT. The encoded protein is CASSMGSGRDGTGELFF.